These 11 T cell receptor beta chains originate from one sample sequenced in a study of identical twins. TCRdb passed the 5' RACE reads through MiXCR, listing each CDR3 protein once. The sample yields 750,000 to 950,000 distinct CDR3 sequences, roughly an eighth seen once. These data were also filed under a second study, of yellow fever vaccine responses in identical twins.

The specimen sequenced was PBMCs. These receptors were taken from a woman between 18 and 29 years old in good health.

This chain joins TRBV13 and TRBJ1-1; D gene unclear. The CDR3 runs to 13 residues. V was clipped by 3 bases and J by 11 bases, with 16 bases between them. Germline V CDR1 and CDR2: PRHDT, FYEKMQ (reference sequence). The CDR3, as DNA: TGTGCCAGCAGCTTCCCCGGTGGACCCGGGGCTTTCTTT. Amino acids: CASSFPGGPGAFF.

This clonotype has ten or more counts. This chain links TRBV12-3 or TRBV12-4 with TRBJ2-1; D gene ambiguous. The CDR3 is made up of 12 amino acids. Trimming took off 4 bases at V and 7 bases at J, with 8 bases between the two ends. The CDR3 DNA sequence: TGTGCCAGCAGTTCCCCGTGGAATGAGCAGTTCTTC. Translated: CASSSPWNEQFF.

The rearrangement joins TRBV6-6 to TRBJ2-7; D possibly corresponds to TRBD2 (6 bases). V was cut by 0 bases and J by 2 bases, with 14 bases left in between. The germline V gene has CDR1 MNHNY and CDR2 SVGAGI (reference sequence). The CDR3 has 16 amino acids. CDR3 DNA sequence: TGTGCCAGCAGTTACTCACGGGGAGGAACACCCTACGAGCAGTACTTC. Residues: CASSYSRGGTPYEQYF.

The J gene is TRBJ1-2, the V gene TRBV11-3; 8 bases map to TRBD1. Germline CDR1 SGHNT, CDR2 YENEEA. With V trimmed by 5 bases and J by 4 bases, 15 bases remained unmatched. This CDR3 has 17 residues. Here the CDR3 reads CASSRIPGTGLLYGYTF. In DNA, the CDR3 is TGTGCCAGCAGCCGAATTCCCGGGACAGGATTACTCTATGGCTACACCTTC.

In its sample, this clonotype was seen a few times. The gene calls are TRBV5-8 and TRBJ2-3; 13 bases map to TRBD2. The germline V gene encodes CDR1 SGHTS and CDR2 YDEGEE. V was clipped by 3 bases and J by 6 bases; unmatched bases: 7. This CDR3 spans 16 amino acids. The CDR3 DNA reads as TGTGCCAGCAGCTCCTGGACTAGCGGGAGTGTTGATACGCAGTATTTT. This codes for CASSSWTSGSVDTQYF.

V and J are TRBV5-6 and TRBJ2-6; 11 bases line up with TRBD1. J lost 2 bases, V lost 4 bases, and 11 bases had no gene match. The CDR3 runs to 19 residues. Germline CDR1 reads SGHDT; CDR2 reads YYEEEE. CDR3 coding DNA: TGTGCCAGCAGCCTGTTCCGGGACAGGGGGGTAGCTGGGGCCAACGTCCTGACTTTC. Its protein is CASSLFRDRGVAGANVLTF.

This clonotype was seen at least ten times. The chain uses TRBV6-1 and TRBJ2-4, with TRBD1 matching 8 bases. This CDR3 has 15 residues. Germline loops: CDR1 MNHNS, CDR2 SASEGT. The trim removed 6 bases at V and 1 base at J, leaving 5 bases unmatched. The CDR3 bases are TGTGCCAGCAGCCCTCAGGGGGCGGCCAAAAACATTCAGTACTTC. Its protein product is CASSPQGAAKNIQYF.

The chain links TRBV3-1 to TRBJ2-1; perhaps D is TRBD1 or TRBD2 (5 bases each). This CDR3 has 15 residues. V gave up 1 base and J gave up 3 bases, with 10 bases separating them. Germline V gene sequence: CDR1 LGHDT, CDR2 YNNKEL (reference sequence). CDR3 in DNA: TGTGCCAGCAGCCAAGCGGGACGGAACTACAATGAGCAGTTCTTC. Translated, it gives CASSQAGRNYNEQFF.

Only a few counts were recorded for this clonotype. The CDR3 region is CATSRDGGPPTSGNTIYF. The CDR3 region has the DNA TGTGCCACCAGCAGAGATGGGGGACCTCCGACCTCTGGAAACACCATATATTTT. The genes are TRBV15 and TRBJ1-3; tentative D call: TRBD1 (5 bases). CDR3 length: 18 amino acids. The germline CDR1 and CDR2 sequences are LNHNV and YYDKDF (reference sequence). Deletions cut 0 bases from V and 0 bases from J, with 15 bases between. The full variable domain, with the rest looked up from reference TRBV15 and TRBJ1-3, is DAMVIQNPRYQVTQFGKPVTLSCSQTLNHNVMYWYQQKSSQAPKLLFHYYDKDFNNEADTPDNFQSRRPNTSFCFLDIRSPGLGDTAMYLCATSRDGGPPTSGNTIYFGEGSWLTVV.

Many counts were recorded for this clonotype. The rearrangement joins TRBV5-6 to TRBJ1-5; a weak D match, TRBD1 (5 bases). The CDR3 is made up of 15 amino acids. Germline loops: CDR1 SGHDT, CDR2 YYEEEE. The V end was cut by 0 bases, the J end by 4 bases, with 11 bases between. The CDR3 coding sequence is TGTGCCAGCAGCTTGGGGGGGTTTAGGAATCAGCCCCAGCATTTT. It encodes CASSLGGFRNQPQHF.

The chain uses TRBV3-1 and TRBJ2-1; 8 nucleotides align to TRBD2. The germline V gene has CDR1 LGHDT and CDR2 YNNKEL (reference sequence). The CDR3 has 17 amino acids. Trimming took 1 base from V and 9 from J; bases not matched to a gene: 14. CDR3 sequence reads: CASSQGLAGPNAGEQFF. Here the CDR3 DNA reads TGTGCCAGCAGCCAAGGATTAGCGGGGCCCAACGCGGGTGAGCAGTTCTTC.